This TCR beta chain was recovered during a study of CD8 T cells in ankylosing spondylitis (dated by TCRdb to 2016 to 2017). In the study overall: The study profiled T cell receptor beta repertoires in healthy donors and ankylosing spondylitis patients to find disease-linked TCR variants. The full study cohort was made up of approximately 27 ankylosing spondylitis patients and around 100 healthy donors. Peripheral blood samples were taken, and synovial fluid was additionally collected from ankylosing spondylitis patients.

Sequenced using an Illumina HiSeq 2500. Quantitative 5'-RACE with molecular barcodes was used to prepare TCR beta libraries. The original pipeline was this. To identify disease-linked TCR variants, a new computational method was used, one built on a probabilistic model of VDJ rearrangement. TCRdb trimmed the raw reads at Q25, called clones with MiXCR and kept productive beta chains. One record per CDR3 amino acid sequence lists the most common genes and DNA. What appears here as the V and J calls and clone size reflects TCRdb's work, not the paper's. This sample has some 130,000 distinct CDR3 sequences in its table, and approximately 13% of those were observed once. Approximately 3% of the sample goes to the ten largest clones. From the germline V gene, CDR1 is MDHEN and CDR2 is SYDVKM. From the cysteine through the phenylalanine, the CDR3 covers 17 amino acids. Solely the CDR3 DNA is kept, with 51 bases framed from the first base. Here V drops 2 bases and J drops 3 bases, and the junction holds 10 bases not matched to any gene.

The sample holds many counts of this clonotype. Its antigen has not been determined. Base qualities are not recorded, but no much larger clone differs from it by a single base. Results and caveats for the whole study, not just this receptor: According to the report, matched synovial fluid samples from ankylosing spondylitis patients were significantly enriched for the disease-linked clones. The disease-linked clones had a CD8+ phenotype and were found at relatively low frequencies in peripheral blood. Blood from ankylosing spondylitis patients appeared to be characterized by a TCR beta motif composed of roughly 8 highly homologous amino acid variants. Some TCR beta motif variants had previously been reported in synovial fluid and blood of reactive arthritis patients, which suggested common disease-initiation mechanisms.

Here the chain combines TRBV28 and TRBJ2-3; 8 bases in between match TRBD2. The clonotype comes from a female donor with ankylosing spondylitis or in good health (not recorded which). The sequenced sample was blood, either unsorted or a sorted T cell fraction (not recorded which). The sequenced DNA is TGTGCCAGCAGTTTACGGTTTACGGGGGGGCGAACAGATACGCAGTATTTT. Its translation is CASSLRFTGGRTDTQYF.